A selection of T cell receptor beta chains follows, all from one sample in a study of T cells in Graves' hyperthyroidism and ophthalmopathy. A single record per CDR3 protein comes from TCRdb applying MiXCR to the multiplex PCR reads. Among some 350,000 distinct CDR3 sequences listed, approximately 25% were seen once. Sequenced sample: blood. All receptors come from a middle-aged man with Graves' hyperthyroidism. CDR3s include the opening cysteine and the closing phenylalanine or tryptophan. The D gene is left open where the match is weak. Only part of the rows carry a size: once, few, many, or a class if the clone is expanded.

>TRBV29-1|TRBJ2-1|few|TRBD2
CSARLAGGTSEQFF
TGCAGCGCTCGACTAGCGGGGGGAACAAGTGAGCAGTTCTTC
>TRBV3-1|TRBJ2-5|many|NA
CASSQEPWGTQYF
TGTGCCAGCAGCCAAGAACCCTGGGGGACCCAGTACTTC
>TRBV29-1|TRBJ1-1|NA|TRBD1
CSVRDRGSMNTEAFF
TGCAGCGTCCGGGACAGGGGGTCCATGAACACTGAAGCTTTCTTT
>TRBV3-1|TRBJ1-2|few|NA
CASSPYQGSNYGYTF
TGTGCCAGCAGCCCTTATCAGGGATCTAACTATGGCTACACCTTC
>TRBV2|TRBJ2-2|many|NA
CASSAQPTGELFF
TGTGCCAGCAGTGCACAACCCACCGGGGAGCTGTTTTTT
>TRBV6-1|TRBJ2-3|few|NA
CASSDEAGSTDTQYF
TGTGCCAGCAGTGACGAGGCAGGGAGCACAGATACGCAGTATTTT
>TRBV27|TRBJ2-7|NA|NA
CATGDTSEQYF
TGTGCCACCGGGGACACATCCGAGCAGTACTTC
>TRBV2|TRBJ2-5|NA|TRBD2
CASRVGLAGQETQYF
TGTGCCAGCAGGGTCGGACTAGCGGGGCAAGAGACCCAGTACTTC
>TRBV29-1|TRBJ2-6|many|NA
CSVATGVSGANVLTF
TGCAGCGTTGCCACCGGGGTCTCTGGGGCCAACGTCCTGACTTTC
>TRBV15|TRBJ2-7|NA|TRBD2
CATSRDRTSGYEQYF
TGTGCCACCAGCAGAGATAGGACTAGCGGCTACGAGCAGTACTTC
>TRBV5-1|TRBJ1-1|few|NA
CASSLESGRAEAFF
TGCGCCAGCAGCTTGGAGTCAGGGAGAGCTGAAGCTTTCTTT
>TRBV4-2|TRBJ1-1|NA|NA
CASGVRAGSTEAFF
TGTGCCAGCGGCGTGCGGGCGGGGTCCACTGAAGCTTTCTTT
>TRBV19|TRBJ1-2|NA|NA
CASSIYYGYTF
TGTGCCAGTAGTATCTATTATGGCTACACCTTC
>TRBV7-3|TRBJ2-5|NA|NA
CASSPGGLATQYF
TGTGCCAGCAGCCCAGGGGGGTTGGCGACCCAGTACTTC
>TRBV7-2|TRBJ2-5|NA|NA
CASSLQWGAQETQYF
TGTGCCAGCAGCTTACAGTGGGGGGCCCAGGAGACCCAGTACTTC
>TRBV12-3/TRBV12-4|TRBJ1-1|few|NA
CASKRRGETRGTEAFF
TGTGCCAGCAAACGTCGAGGGGAAACTCGGGGCACTGAAGCTTTCTTT
>TRBV6-5|TRBJ2-3|NA|NA
CASSYSRGLGDTQYF
TGTGCCAGCAGTTACTCCCGCGGGTTAGGAGATACGCAGTATTTT